This T cell receptor beta chain was captured by sequencing in a study of cytomegalovirus exposure and HLA in healthy donors. Study-wide findings and caveats: Among CMV-associated TCR beta chains, most appeared HLA-restricted in a later analysis. A missense DCLRE1C variant was associated with V- and J-gene trimming of TCR beta chains in a later analysis, and an independent cohort replicated the association. The authors listed some 160 TCR beta chains as cytomegalovirus-associated.

The CDR3 covers 13 residues. Trimming cost V 0 bases and J 11 bases, with 13 bases left between them. The germline CDR1 and CDR2 sequences are LNHDA and SQIVND (reference sequence). Primers included in the PCR were 60 Vbeta and 13 Jbeta primers. Profiled with immunoSEQ multiplex PCR; TCRdb holds only in-frame clones, not every one. The sample shows over 150,000 clones, roughly 80% of them seen only once. As regards this clone: Its matching antigen is unknown.

The source is a man in his fifties or sixties in good health and CMV-seropositive. The chain links TRBV19 to TRBJ1-1; D is perhaps TRBD1 (5 bases). Sequenced sample: PBMCs. The CDR3 protein is CASSIERGLEAFF. The CDR3 DNA is TGTGCCAGTAGTATAGAACGGGGGTTGGAGGCTTTCTTT.